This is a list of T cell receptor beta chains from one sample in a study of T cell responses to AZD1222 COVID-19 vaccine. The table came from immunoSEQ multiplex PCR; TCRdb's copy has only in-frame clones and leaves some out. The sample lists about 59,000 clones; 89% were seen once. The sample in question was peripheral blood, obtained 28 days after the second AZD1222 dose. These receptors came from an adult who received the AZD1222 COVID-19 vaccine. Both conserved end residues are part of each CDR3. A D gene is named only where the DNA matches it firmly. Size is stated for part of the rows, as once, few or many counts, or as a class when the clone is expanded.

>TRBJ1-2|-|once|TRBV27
TGTGCCAGCAGCCGAACAGGGAACTATGGCTACACCTTC
CASSRTGNYGYTF
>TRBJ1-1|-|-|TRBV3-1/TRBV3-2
TGTGCCAGCAGGCTTCAGGGGACGAACACTGAAGCTTTCTTT
CASRLQGTNTEAFF
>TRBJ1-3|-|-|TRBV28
TGTGCCAGCAGCTATTCCCCGGACTCTGGAAACACCATATATTTT
CASSYSPDSGNTIYF
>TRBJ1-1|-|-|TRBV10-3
TGTGCCATCAGTGAAAAGGGATTGAGGACTGAAGCTTTCTTT
CAISEKGLRTEAFF
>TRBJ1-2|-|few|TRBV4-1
TGCGCCAGCAGCCAAGTTGACTATGGCTACACCTTC
CASSQVDYGYTF
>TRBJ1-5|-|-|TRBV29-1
TGCAGCGTTGAGACAAATAGCAATCAGCCCCAGCATTTT
CSVETNSNQPQHF
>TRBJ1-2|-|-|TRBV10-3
TGTGCCATCAGTGAGTCGAAAAGCGCACCTACTAACTATGGCTACACCTTC
CAISESKSAPTNYGYTF
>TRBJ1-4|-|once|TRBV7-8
TGTGCCAGCAGCCCGAGGGGGGGGTCTGAAAAACTGTTTTTT
CASSPRGGSEKLFF
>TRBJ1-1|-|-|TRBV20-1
TGCAGTGCCTCGACCGGGCGGGCTTTCTTT
CSASTGRAFF
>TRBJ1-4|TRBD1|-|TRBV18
TGTGCCAGCTCACCACTTCGGACAGGGAATGGTGAAAAACTGTTTTTT
CASSPLRTGNGEKLFF
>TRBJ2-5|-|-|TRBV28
TGTGCCAGCAGTTTAGGTGGCAGGGGCCAAGAGACCCAGTACTTC
CASSLGGRGQETQYF
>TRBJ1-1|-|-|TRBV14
TGTGCCAGCAGCCAAGATCCGGGGGATCGGGCTTTCTTT
CASSQDPGDRAFF
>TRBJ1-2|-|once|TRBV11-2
TGTGCCAGCAGCTTAGCGGGGACACGGATAGGCTACACCTTC
CASSLAGTRIGYTF
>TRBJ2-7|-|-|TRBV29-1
TGCAGCGTTCTTAAGGGGGTGAACGAGCAGTACTTC
CSVLKGVNEQYF
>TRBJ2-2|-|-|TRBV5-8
TGTGCCAGCAGCTTACTTGTCTCGAACACCGGGGAGCTGTTTTTT
CASSLLVSNTGELFF
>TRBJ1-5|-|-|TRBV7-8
TGTGCCAGCAGCTTAAGAGGGGAGTTGATGAGCAATCAGCCCCAGCATTTT
CASSLRGELMSNQPQHF
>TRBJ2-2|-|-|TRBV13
TGTGCCAGCAGCTTAGGCGACCCCGGGGAGCTGTTTTTT
CASSLGDPGELFF
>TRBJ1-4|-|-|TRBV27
TGTGCCAGCAGAGACGTGGGAGGTGAAAAACTGTTTTTT
CASRDVGGEKLFF